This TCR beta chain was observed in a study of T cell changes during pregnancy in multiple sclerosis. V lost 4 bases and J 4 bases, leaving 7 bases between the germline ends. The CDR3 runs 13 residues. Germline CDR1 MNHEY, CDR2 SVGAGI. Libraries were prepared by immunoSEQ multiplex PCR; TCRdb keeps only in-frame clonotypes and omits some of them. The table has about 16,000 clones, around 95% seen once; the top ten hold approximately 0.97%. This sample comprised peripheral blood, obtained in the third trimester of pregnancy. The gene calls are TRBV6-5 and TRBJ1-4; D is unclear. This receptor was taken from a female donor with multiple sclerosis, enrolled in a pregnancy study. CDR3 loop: CASSSPRNEKLFF. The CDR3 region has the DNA TGTGCCAGCAGTTCTCCTCGTAATGAAAAACTGTTTTTT.